These 29 T cell receptor beta chains share one sample of origin, sequenced in a study of CD8 T cells in Susac syndrome. RNA amounts of about 0.45 to 1 ug underwent reverse transcription with random hexamers. A single record per CDR3 protein comes from TCRdb applying MiXCR to the immunoSEQ multiplex PCR reads. Of about 100,000 distinct CDR3 sequences in the sample, 95% were seen once. Sequencing was done on a sample of CD8+ T cells from PBMCs. The source is a human donor with Susac syndrome.

A single count supports this clonotype. This rearrangement joins TRBV29-1 to TRBJ2-1; unclear D gene. Germline V lookup: CDR1 SQVTM, CDR2 ANQGSEA. The CDR3 extends over 13 amino acids. The ends were cut back, 0 bases at V and 7 bases at J, with 10 bases in the middle. The CDR3 protein is CSVEDPPMNEQFF. The CDR3 DNA follows: TGCAGCGTTGAAGACCCCCCTATGAATGAGCAGTTCTTC.

This sequence joins TRBV6-1 and TRBJ2-7; weak D call: TRBD1 (6 bases). There are 17 residues in the CDR3. Germline-derived CDR1 and CDR2 are MNHNS and SASEGT. V lost 6 bases to trimming and J lost 3 bases, with 24 bases between them. For the CDR3, the DNA is TGTGCCAGCAGCGTCGCCTCCCCCGGGACATCCATCTACGAGCAGTACTTC. Translated: CASSVASPGTSIYEQYF.

The chain recombines TRBV7-2 with TRBJ2-7; perhaps TRBD2 as D (5 bases). The V end was cut by 1 base, the J end by 5 bases, with 9 bases between. CDR1 is SGHTA, CDR2 FQGNSA, per germline. The CDR3 extends over 13 amino acids. The CDR3, as DNA: TGTGCCAGCAGCTTAGTCCGAGGGCACGAGCAGTACTTC. It encodes CASSLVRGHEQYF.

This clonotype has just a few counts. This sequence joins TRBV24-1 and TRBJ2-7, with no clear D. The CDR3 loop spans 11 amino acids. The V gene lost 3 bases and the J gene lost 5 bases, with 4 bases spanning the gap. Germline V gene data show CDR1 as KGHDR and CDR2 as SFDVKD. This chain's CDR3 is CATSDGDEQYF. CDR3 coding DNA: TGTGCCACCAGTGATGGGGACGAGCAGTACTTC.

The CDR3, as DNA: TGTGCCAGCAGCCAGGTCAACGCGCCGCCCACAGATACGCAGTATTTT. This codes for CASSQVNAPPTDTQYF. The chain joins TRBV3-1 to TRBJ2-3; no clear D gene. The V end lost 3 bases, the J end lost 2 bases, and 15 bases lay between the germline ends. Germline CDR1 is LGHDT and CDR2 is YNNKEL (reference sequence). The CDR3 length is 16 residues.

V usage is TRBV24-1 and J usage is TRBJ2-1; 7 bases are shared with TRBD1. V gave up 5 bases and J gave up 2 bases; unmatched junction bases: 2. Germline V gene sequence: CDR1 KGHDR, CDR2 SFDVKD. The CDR3 loop spans 14 amino acids. CDR3 amino acids: CATSGGGTYNEQFF. The CDR3 DNA follows: TGTGCCACCAGTGGAGGGGGCACCTACAATGAGCAGTTCTTC.

The J gene is TRBJ2-2, the V gene TRBV29-1; D is unclear. Germline CDR1 SQVTM, CDR2 ANQGSEA. V was clipped by 6 bases and J by 1 base, with 6 bases between them. The CDR3 sequence is 12 residues long. This CDR3 is CSVRRNTGELFF. DNA of the CDR3: TGCAGCGTAAGGAGGAACACCGGGGAGCTGTTTTTT.

V usage is TRBV11-2 and J usage is TRBJ2-1; D possibly corresponds to TRBD2 (7 bases). The CDR3 has 15 residues. Trimming took off 4 bases at V and 6 bases at J, with 16 bases between the two ends. Germline V gene lookup returns CDR1 SGHAT and CDR2 FQNNGV. CDR3 amino acids: CASSSLRGGLNEQFF. The CDR3 coding sequence is TGTGCCAGCAGCTCCCTCCGCGGGGGCCTCAATGAGCAGTTCTTC.

This chain connects TRBV5-1 to TRBJ2-3; D may be TRBD2 (7 bases). V was clipped by 2 bases and J by 2 bases, with 9 bases between them. The CDR3 sequence is 14 residues long. Germline values: CDR1 SGHRS, CDR2 YFSETQ. The CDR3 protein is CASSFGGATDTQYF. CDR3 coding DNA: TGCGCCAGCAGCTTTGGGGGGGCCACAGATACGCAGTATTTT.

The rearrangement joins TRBV6-1 to TRBJ1-5; D is unclear. CDR1 and CDR2 from the germline V gene are MNHNS and SASEGT. The CDR3 has 11 amino acids. Deletions cut 1 base from V and 5 bases from J, with 0 bases between. The CDR3 sequence is CASSEDQPQHF. In nucleotides, the CDR3 is TGTGCCAGCAGTGAAGATCAGCCCCAGCATTTT.

This chain links TRBV5-6 with TRBJ1-2; possible D gene TRBD1, 6 bases. The CDR3 loop spans 16 amino acids. In germline, CDR1 is SGHDT, CDR2 YYEEEE. Trimming stripped 0 bases from V and 3 bases from J, with 15 bases between. The CDR3 spells CASSLDLGGGYYGYTF. The CDR3 bases are TGTGCCAGCAGCTTGGACCTGGGGGGGGGCTACTATGGCTACACCTTC.

The genes are TRBV2 and TRBJ2-1, with D uncertain. The CDR3 covers 13 residues. Germline-derived CDR1 and CDR2 are SNHLY and FYNNEI. The V and J ends lost 3 bases and 2 bases respectively, with 5 bases between them. In nucleotides, the CDR3 is TGTGCCAGCAGTGACGAGCCCTACAATGAGCAGTTCTTC. Translation gives CASSDEPYNEQFF.

The chain combines TRBV2 with TRBJ2-7; D perhaps matches TRBD2 (5 bases). CDR3 length: 12 amino acids. Trimming stripped 3 bases from V and 7 bases from J, with 10 bases between. Germline loops: CDR1 SNHLY, CDR2 FYNNEI. CDR3 in amino acids: CASSDSRGEQYF. The DNA of the CDR3 is TGTGCCAGCAGTGATAGTAGAGGGGAGCAGTACTTC. Variable domain in full (rest from reference TRBV2 and TRBJ2-7): EPEVTQTPSHQVTQMGQEVILRCVPISNHLYFYWYRQILGQKVEFLVSFYNNEISEKSEIFDDQFSVERPDGSNFTLKIRSTKLEDSAMYFCASSDSRGEQYFGPGTRLTVT.

The chain combines TRBV2 with TRBJ2-7; 9 bases fit TRBD2. Per the germline V gene, CDR1 is SNHLY and CDR2 is FYNNEI. V lost 4 bases, J lost 9 bases, and 16 bases stayed unmatched. The CDR3 contains 16 residues. The CDR3 region has the DNA TGTGCCAGCAGTGGGCTAGATAGCGGGAGATCCTCAGGGCAGTACTTC. This translates into CASSGLDSGRSSGQYF.

The chain recombines TRBV29-1 with TRBJ2-1; D is possibly TRBD2 (6 bases). The CDR3 has 11 residues. The V end was cut by 7 bases, the J end by 4 bases, with 8 bases between. CDR1 is SQVTM, CDR2 ANQGSEA, per germline. The CDR3 spells CSGGAYNEQFF. CDR3 bases: TGCAGCGGCGGGGCTTACAATGAGCAGTTCTTC.

The V and J genes are TRBV20-1 and TRBJ2-7, with D tentatively TRBD1 (6 bases). The ends were cut back, 1 base at V and 4 bases at J, with 11 bases in the middle. The CDR3 covers 13 residues. CDR1 DFQATT and CDR2 SNEGSKA come from the germline V gene (reference sequence). The CDR3 coding sequence is TGCAGTGCTAGAGCCCGGGACACTTACGAGCAGTACTTC. This sequence encodes CSARARDTYEQYF.

The chain combines TRBV14 with TRBJ2-7; TRBD2 might be the D (5 bases). Germline CDR1 reads SGHDN; CDR2 reads FVKESK. The germline V and J ends were trimmed by 4 bases and 10 bases, with 26 bases remaining between them. There are 16 residues in the CDR3. In nucleotides, the CDR3 is TGTGCCAGCAGCCCCCTCGGAAGTTCTCCCCTTAGCGACCAGTACTTC. This translates into CASSPLGSSPLSDQYF.

The CDR3 reads CASSQGEGPTYEQYF. In DNA form, the CDR3 reads TGTGCCAGCAGCCAAGGGGAGGGACCCACCTACGAGCAGTACTTC. The chain links TRBV3-1 to TRBJ2-7; 7 nucleotides line up with TRBD2. The germline gives CDR1 LGHDT, CDR2 YNNKEL (reference sequence). The J segment lost 2 bases and the V segment lost 1 base, leaving 5 bases of the junction unmatched. The CDR3 is 15 residues long.

The chain is built from TRBV29-1 and TRBJ1-1; maybe TRBD1 (6 bases). This CDR3 is 10 amino acids long. Germline V gene data show CDR1 as SQVTM and CDR2 as ANQGSEA. V was trimmed by 3 bases and J by 8 bases, leaving 7 bases between them. As DNA, the CDR3 is TGCAGCGTTGAGGGGACAGAAGCTTTCTTT. As protein: CSVEGTEAFF.

The chain combines TRBV29-1 with TRBJ2-7, with D possibly matching TRBD2 (5 bases). This CDR3 comprises 15 residues. Germline values: CDR1 SQVTM, CDR2 ANQGSEA. V was cut by 6 bases and J by 0 bases, with 18 bases left in between. The CDR3 sequence is CSVRMTDGLSYEQYF. The CDR3 DNA reads as TGCAGCGTCCGAATGACTGACGGACTCTCCTACGAGCAGTACTTC.

The chain couples TRBV5-1 to TRBJ2-5; D gene uncertain. Trimming pared 5 bases from V and 2 bases from J, leaving 19 bases between. The CDR3 runs 16 residues. Looked up from germline, CDR1 is SGHRS and CDR2 is YFSETQ. This CDR3 reads CASSNAPEPGQETQYF. CDR3 DNA: TGCGCCAGCAGTAATGCCCCCGAACCCGGACAAGAGACCCAGTACTTC.

The CDR3 DNA sequence: TGCAGCGTTGTGGGCGGGAGTAGATTCTCCTACGAGCAGTACTTC. Its protein is CSVVGGSRFSYEQYF. This chain uses TRBV29-1 with TRBJ2-7, with 7 bases fitting TRBD2. Losses at the gene ends were 4 bases for V and 0 bases for J; bases not matched to a gene: 9. CDR3 size: 15 residues. Germline V gives CDR1 SQVTM, CDR2 ANQGSEA.

The chain combines TRBV20-1 with TRBJ1-2; no clear D. The V and J ends lost 6 bases and 2 bases respectively, with 10 bases between them. This CDR3 spans 12 amino acids. CDR1 and CDR2 from the germline V gene are DFQATT and SNEGSKA (reference sequence). In nucleotides, the CDR3 is TGCAGTGCCACACAAGGAAACTATGGCTACACCTTC. Its translation: CSATQGNYGYTF.

V usage is TRBV29-1 and J usage is TRBJ2-1, with D uncertain. CDR1 is SQVTM, CDR2 ANQGSEA, per germline. The CDR3 length is 13 residues. V dropped 2 bases and J dropped 8 bases, with 13 bases sitting between them. The CDR3 DNA follows: TGCAGCGTTGAATGGTTGGATAGCTATGAGCAGTTCTTC. Translated: CSVEWLDSYEQFF.

The CDR3 sequence is CASSFGGRERETQYF. CDR3 bases: TGTGCCAGCAGTTTTGGAGGAAGGGAAAGAGAGACCCAGTACTTC. This rearrangement joins TRBV5-6 to TRBJ2-5; tentative D call: TRBD2 (5 bases). This CDR3 has 15 residues. Germline assignment: CDR1 SGHDT and CDR2 YYEEEE. V dropped 5 bases and J dropped 4 bases, with 18 bases sitting between them.

V and J are TRBV20-1 and TRBJ2-7; weak D call: TRBD2 (5 bases). The V end lost 3 bases, the J end lost 2 bases, and 14 bases lay between the germline ends. The CDR3 extends over 14 amino acids. The germline gives CDR1 DFQATT, CDR2 SNEGSKA (reference sequence). The CDR3 nucleotides read TGCAGTGCTAGGGACGGAGAGGGTCCCTACGAGCAGTACTTC. It is translated as CSARDGEGPYEQYF.

The gene calls are TRBV29-1 and TRBJ1-2, with D possibly being TRBD1 (6 bases). There are 13 residues in the CDR3. Germline V gene data show CDR1 as SQVTM and CDR2 as ANQGSEA. Trimming pared 3 bases from V and 6 bases from J, leaving 14 bases between. The CDR3: CSVDKLGGNGYTF. The CDR3 nucleotides are TGCAGCGTTGACAAGCTAGGGGGTAATGGCTACACCTTC.

This clonotype was counted between two and nine times. V usage is TRBV19 and J usage is TRBJ2-1; D is uncertain. The CDR3 loop spans 15 amino acids. Germline assignment: CDR1 LNHDA and CDR2 SQIVND (reference sequence). V lost 3 bases and J 6 bases, leaving 15 bases between the germline ends. CDR3 loop: CASSIGPSVGNEQFF. For the CDR3, the DNA is TGTGCCAGTAGTATTGGGCCCTCGGTCGGCAATGAGCAGTTCTTC.

This clonotype was observed once. The chain is built from TRBV13 and TRBJ2-5; D assignment may be TRBD1 or TRBD2 (5 bases each). Germline V gene data show CDR1 as PRHDT and CDR2 as FYEKMQ (reference sequence). Between the trimmed V and J ends, which lost 7 bases and 6 bases, there was a span of 18 bases. The length of the CDR3 is 14 residues. CDR3 in amino acids: CASNAAKRGKTQYF. The CDR3 DNA reads TGTGCCAGCAACGCGGCGAAGAGGGGAAAGACCCAGTACTTC.